This section outlines one T cell receptor beta chain sequence together with its context. The antigen is undetermined. Both 60 Vbeta primers and 13 Jbeta primers went into the PCR. Assay: immunoSEQ multiplex PCR; the TCRdb copy retains only in-frame clones and omits some. The sample comprises about 130,000 clones, around 69% of which are singletons, and approximately 2.9% rests with the top ten. This specimen comes from a study of cytomegalovirus exposure and HLA in healthy donors. Germline CDR1 and CDR2: LNHDA and SQIVND (reference sequence). V gave up 3 bases and J gave up 6 bases; unmatched junction bases: 5. The CDR3 totals 16 residues. Findings and limits, study-wide: The authors judged a highly shared variant cluster likely a sequencing artifact.

The chain couples TRBV19 to TRBJ2-2; 12 bases are shared with TRBD2. The sequence was obtained from a human donor in good health. Sequences were obtained from PBMCs. The CDR3 here is CASSITSGGSPGELFF. In nucleotides, the CDR3 is TGTGCCAGTAGTATCACTAGCGGGGGGTCCCCCGGGGAGCTGTTTTTT.